These T cell receptor beta chains were read from a single sample in a study of shared clonotypes between healthy human individuals. Method: immunoSEQ multiplex PCR; TCRdb's copy keeps in-frame clones and lacks some. Among about a million clones, around 75% were seen once, and the ten largest hold approximately 1.5%. Material: memory CD4+ T cells sorted from blood. The receptors shown here come from a man between 18 and 29 years old in good health. CDR3s include the opening cysteine and the closing phenylalanine or tryptophan. The D gene is left open where the match is weak. Only some rows state a clone size, as once, few, many or a class for expanded clones.

>NA|TRBV6-1|NA|TRBJ2-5
TGTGCCAGCAGTGACGGCTTGGTGGGCCAAGAGACCCAGTACTTC
CASSDGLVGQETQYF
>once|TRBV7-2|TRBD2|TRBJ2-5
TGTGCCAGCAGCTTTAGCGGGAAAGGAGAGACCCAGTACTTC
CASSFSGKGETQYF
>NA|TRBV30|TRBD1|TRBJ1-2
TGTGCCTGGAGTCGACAGGGGGCAGGGTATGGCTACACCTTC
CAWSRQGAGYGYTF
>NA|TRBV5-1|NA|TRBJ2-7
TGCGCCAGCAGCCCCGGGGCCCCCTCCTACGAGCAGTACTTC
CASSPGAPSYEQYF
>NA|TRBV30|TRBD1|TRBJ2-7
TGTGCCTGGAGTAGGTTTGGACAGGGTGTCAACGAGCAGTACTTC
CAWSRFGQGVNEQYF
>once|TRBV9|TRBD1|TRBJ1-5
TGTGCCAGCAGCCCGGGACAGGGCTGGAGCAATCAGCCCCAGCATTTT
CASSPGQGWSNQPQHF
>NA|TRBV30|TRBD1|TRBJ2-3
TGTGCCTGGAACAGGGGGCAAAACACAGATACGCAGTATTTT
CAWNRGQNTDTQYF
>NA|TRBV9|NA|TRBJ2-3
TGTGCCAGCAGCGTAGAGGGGTATAGCACAGATACGCAGTATTTT
CASSVEGYSTDTQYF
>few|TRBV5-4|NA|TRBJ1-1
TGTGCCAGCAGCTTGGGGGTAACGAACACTGAAGCTTTCTTT
CASSLGVTNTEAFF
>NA|TRBV5-1|TRBD2|TRBJ2-2
TGCGCCAGCAAGGGACTATCCACCGGGGAGCTGTTTTTT
CASKGLSTGELFF
>NA|TRBV5-4|TRBD2|TRBJ2-3
TGTGCCAGCCACGGAGCGGGGGGCGAAGGAATCACAGATACGCAGTATTTT
CASHGAGGEGITDTQYF
>once|TRBV7-3|TRBD1|TRBJ2-7
TGTGCCAGCAGCCTCGCCGGGACAGGGGTCGAGGAGCAGTACTTC
CASSLAGTGVEEQYF
>NA|TRBV7-2|NA|TRBJ1-6
TGTGCCAGCAGCGCCCAACCCGGACGATCTGCCTCCTATAATTCACCCCTCCACTTT
CASSAQPGRSASYNSPLHF
>NA|TRBV4-2|NA|TRBJ1-5
TGTGCCAGCAGCCAAGATCTGGGGGGGAAGCAGCCCCAGCATTTT
CASSQDLGGKQPQHF
>NA|TRBV30|TRBD2|TRBJ2-4
TGTGCCTGGAGTCGGGGGGGCGGAGCCAAAAACATTCAGTACTTC
CAWSRGGGAKNIQYF
>NA|TRBV18|NA|TRBJ2-5
TGTGCCAGCTCAAACGGGGGCTCAGGAGAAGAGACCCAGTACTTC
CASSNGGSGEETQYF
>NA|TRBV5-4|TRBD1|TRBJ2-2
TGTGCCAGCAGCTCCACAGGGGGCATATCGAACACCGGGGAGCTGTTTTTT
CASSSTGGISNTGELFF
>NA|TRBV5-1|TRBD2|TRBJ2-5
TGCGCCAGCAGCTTGGAGGTAGCGGGGGCGAGGGAGACCCAGTACTTC
CASSLEVAGARETQYF
>many|TRBV19|NA|TRBJ2-5
TGTGCCAGTAGAAGGGCTGATCAAGAGACCCAGTACTTC
CASRRADQETQYF
>NA|TRBV4-1|NA|TRBJ1-2
TGCGCCAGCAGCCAAGACTCGTATGGCTACACCTTC
CASSQDSYGYTF
>NA|TRBV19|NA|TRBJ1-2
TGTGCCAGTAGCCTAGGGAGGCAGCACTATGGCTACACCTTC
CASSLGRQHYGYTF
>NA|TRBV5-6|TRBD2|TRBJ2-5
TGTGCCAGCAGCTTGGGACTAGCGGGAGGACAAGAGACCCAGTACTTC
CASSLGLAGGQETQYF
>NA|TRBV19|TRBD1|TRBJ1-3
TGTGCCAGTAGTACCCAGGGGGCGACTGGAAACACCATATATTTT
CASSTQGATGNTIYF
>NA|TRBV7-8|NA|TRBJ2-7
TGTGCCAGCAGCCCAAGAGGTACTCGGGAGCGCTACGAGCAGTACTTC
CASSPRGTRERYEQYF
>NA|TRBV9|NA|TRBJ2-1
TGTGCCAGCCCCGTACCCGAAAACGTCTCCTACAATGAGCAGTTCTTC
CASPVPENVSYNEQFF
>NA|TRBV10-3|TRBD1|TRBJ2-3
TGTGCCATCAGTGAGCAGGGGGCGGCTACGCAGTATTTT
CAISEQGAATQYF